Below, 11 T cell receptor beta chains from the same sample are listed, as sequenced in a study of cytomegalovirus exposure and HLA in healthy donors. PCR used 60 Vbeta primers and 13 Jbeta primers. Clones were read by immunoSEQ multiplex PCR, and TCRdb kept only the in-frame ones, dropping some. The table lists about 77,000 clones, roughly four fifths of them singletons, with 3.5% to 5.5% in the top ten. The sequencing input was PBMCs. These receptors all stem from a man aged 35-49 years in good health and CMV-seronegative.

The chain combines TRBV30 with TRBJ2-7; TRBD2 aligns across 7 bases. With 4 bases clipped from V and 1 base from J, the junction kept 7 bases outside the gene matches. Germline assignment: CDR1 GTSNPN and CDR2 SVGIG (reference sequence). The CDR3 has 14 amino acids. CDR3 amino acids: CAWTSREGSYEQYF. The CDR3 DNA reads as TGTGCCTGGACAAGCAGGGAGGGGTCCTACGAGCAGTACTTC.

This clone was counted only a few times. The genes are TRBV29-1 and TRBJ2-7; weak D call: TRBD2 (6 bases). The germline CDR1 and CDR2 sequences are SQVTM and ANQGSEA. The CDR3 is made up of 12 amino acids. V was trimmed by 4 bases and J by 4 bases, leaving 11 bases between them. The CDR3 reads CSVGTSTYEQYF. The CDR3, as DNA: TGCAGCGTTGGCACTAGCACTTACGAGCAGTACTTC.

J is TRBJ1-4 and V is TRBV2, with D maybe TRBD1 (6 bases). V was cut by 7 bases and J by 11 bases, with 20 bases left in between. Germline V gene sequence: CDR1 SNHLY, CDR2 FYNNEI. The length of the CDR3 is 14 residues. The CDR3 loop reads CASIRTDIMGKLFF. CDR3 DNA: TGTGCCAGCATCCGGACAGACATAATGGGTAAACTGTTTTTT.

The chain couples TRBV5-6 to TRBJ2-1, with D unresolved. CDR1 is SGHDT, CDR2 YYEEEE, per germline. This CDR3 is built from 14 residues. V was cut by 4 bases and J by 0 bases, with 8 bases left in between. The CDR3, as DNA: TGTGCCAGCAGCGAACGGAGCTCCTACAATGAGCAGTTCTTC. Translating gives CASSERSSYNEQFF.

The CDR3 region is CASSLETQYF. Here the CDR3 DNA reads TGTGCCAGCAGCCTAGAGACCCAGTACTTC. The rearrangement joins TRBV25-1 to TRBJ2-5; no clear D. Trimming cost V 6 bases and J 4 bases, with 3 bases left between them. This CDR3 contains 10 residues. The germline V gene has CDR1 MGHDK and CDR2 SYGVNS. The whole variable domain, remainder taken from reference TRBV25-1 and TRBJ2-5, is EADIYQTPRYLVIGTGKKITLECSQTMGHDKMYWYQQDPGMELHLIHYSYGVNSTEKGDLSSESTVSRIRTEHFPLTLESARPSHTSQYLCASSLETQYFGPGTRLLVL.

This rearrangement joins TRBV19 to TRBJ2-7; 7 nucleotides line up with TRBD1. The CDR3 has 16 residues. V lost 5 bases to trimming and J lost 6 bases; unmatched junction nucleotides: 16. From germline, CDR1 is LNHDA and CDR2 SQIVND (reference sequence). This CDR3 is CASSEGAQVQRSEQYF. For the CDR3, the DNA is TGTGCCAGTAGTGAGGGGGCGCAGGTCCAAAGGTCCGAGCAGTACTTC.

V is TRBV7-9 and J is TRBJ2-1, with a possible D match to TRBD1 (5 bases). In germline, CDR1 is SEHNR, CDR2 FQNEAQ (reference sequence). This CDR3 region has 14 residues. V gave up 5 bases and J gave up 4 bases, with 12 bases separating them. The CDR3 nucleotides read TGTGCCAGCAGCCCCAAGACAGTTTACAATGAGCAGTTCTTC. Amino acid sequence: CASSPKTVYNEQFF. The whole variable domain, filled in from reference TRBV7-9 and TRBJ2-1, reads DTGVSQNPRHKITKRGQNVTFRCDPISEHNRLYWYRQTLGQGPEFLTYFQNEAQLEKSRLLSDRFSAERPKGSFSTLEIQRTEQGDSAMYLCASSPKTVYNEQFFGPGTRLTVL.

This rearrangement joins TRBV28 to TRBJ2-1; TRBD2 might be the D (5 bases). CDR1 is MDHEN and CDR2 is SYDVKM in the germline V gene. CDR3 length: 15 amino acids. Deletions cut 3 bases from V and 6 bases from J, with 15 bases between. The CDR3 region is CASSFGGTRSNEQFF. The CDR3 DNA follows: TGTGCCAGCAGTTTTGGCGGTACTAGGTCCAATGAGCAGTTCTTC.

The chain couples TRBV19 to TRBJ2-5; D remains ambiguous. V gave up 3 bases and J gave up 2 bases, with 13 bases separating them. There are 15 residues in the CDR3. In germline, CDR1 is LNHDA, CDR2 SQIVND (reference sequence). DNA of the CDR3: TGTGCCAGTAGTATGGTTGGGCAGGATCAAGAGACCCAGTACTTC. This encodes CASSMVGQDQETQYF.

This clone was seen only a few times. The V and J genes are TRBV6-6 and TRBJ2-7; 9 bases match TRBD1. Trimming took 6 bases from V and 4 from J; bases not matched to a gene: 7. Germline assignment: CDR1 MNHNY and CDR2 SVGAGI (reference sequence). This CDR3 region has 14 residues. The CDR3 coding sequence is TGTGCCAGCAGGACCGGGACAGGGACGTACGAGCAGTACTTC. It yields the protein CASRTGTGTYEQYF.

This chain uses TRBV9 with TRBJ2-7; 9 nucleotides match TRBD1. CDR3 length equals 15 residues. V shed 4 bases and J 6 bases; nucleotides not matched to a gene: 11. Germline V gene lookup returns CDR1 SGDLS and CDR2 YYNGEE. The CDR3 loop is CASSRVGTGIGEQYF. CDR3 DNA sequence: TGTGCCAGCAGCAGGGTAGGGACAGGGATTGGCGAGCAGTACTTC.